This T cell receptor beta chain came from a study of blood T cells in healthy people across ages. General observations from the study: Leaving the PBMCs unsorted stopped any conclusive comparison of naive versus antigen-experienced cells. Age advanced and TCR beta diversity per million T cells fell, roughly linearly.

Germline CDR1 is SGHTA and CDR2 is FQGNSA. Trimming removed 0 bases at V and 2 bases at J, with 10 bases between. The CDR3 extends over 16 amino acids. A second PCR, run for about 6 to 11 cycles, used a sample-barcoded 5' primer plus a J-beta primer mix. In TCRdb, the 5' RACE reads were re-called with MiXCR into one record per CDR3 protein. The table shows around 790,000 distinct CDR3 sequences, with under 45% occurring only once. A remark on this clonotype: Antigen: not known.

Sequenced input: blood. The TCR was taken from a man between 60 and 70 years old in good health. The gene calls are TRBV7-2 and TRBJ2-2; no clear D gene. The CDR3: CASSLALGFNTGELFF. The CDR3 bases are TGTGCCAGCAGCTTAGCTTTGGGCTTCAACACCGGGGAGCTGTTTTTT. Complete variable domain (other parts from reference TRBV7-2 and TRBJ2-2): GAGVSQSPSNKVTEKGKDVELRCDPISGHTALYWYRQSLGQGLEFLIYFQGNSAPDKSGLPSDRFSAERTGGSVSTLTIQRTQQEDSAVYLCASSLALGFNTGELFFGEGSRLTVL.